This T cell receptor beta chain appears in the sequencing data of a study of T cell repertoires in cytomegalovirus infection. MiXCR was run by TCRdb on the reads, yielding one entry per CDR3 protein. This sample carries about 69,000 distinct CDR3 sequences, 25% to 30% of them seen once, and the ten largest clones take just under 60%. The germline V gene encodes CDR1 SGHVS and CDR2 FNYEAQ. V lost 5 bases to trimming and J lost 0 bases, with 8 bases between them. The CDR3 length is 15 residues. A word on this clonotype: Its specificity is unknown.

This chain uses TRBV7-6 with TRBJ2-6; D is possibly TRBD2 (5 bases). The material sequenced was CD8+ T cells from cultured PBMCs, taken from culture after CMV antigen stimulation. This TCR was recovered from a human donor in good health (CMV status not recorded). Some clones in this sample may be carry-over from other donors' samples. The CDR3 reads CASSPRGSGANVLTF. The CDR3 bases are TGTGCCAGCAGCCCCCGGGGCTCTGGGGCCAACGTCCTGACTTTC.